This T cell receptor beta chain originates from a study of T cells in Graves' hyperthyroidism and ophthalmopathy. Study results and caveats: Most expanded thyroid clonotypes above 0.001 also appeared in blood.

Notes on this clonotype: Its antigen is unknown. The germline gene is not matched at one end of the junction; a read error may be the cause.

The CDR3 has 13 residues. The germline V gene has CDR1 SSHAT and CDR2 FNYEAQ (reference sequence). Amplified TCR beta CDR3 regions came from RNA transcripts. RT-PCR in the first round (using the HTBI primer set) targeted the TCR CDR3. TCRdb analysed the multiplex PCR reads with MiXCR anew, one entry per CDR3 protein. The sample lists about 350,000 distinct CDR3 sequences; approximately 13% were seen once. Each diagnosis drew on symptoms, thyroxine, TRAb, thyroid ultrasound and orbital computed tomography findings. The sample consisted of blood. This chain uses TRBV7-7 with TRBJ2-1, with TRBD2 identical over 9 bases. The receptor comes from a woman in her 30s with Graves' hyperthyroidism. As DNA, the CDR3 is TGTGCTAGCAGCCCCAGCGGGGGGAATGAGCAGTTCTTC. Its protein product is CASSPSGGNEQFF.